The clone carrying this T cell receptor beta chain showed up just once. No antigen is known for it. The sample is drawn from a study of T-cell memory formation after mild COVID-19. Trimming cost V 5 bases and J 2 bases, with 16 bases left between them. CDR1 and CDR2 (germline): SGHVS, FQNEAQ. The CDR3 extends over 15 amino acids. TCRdb fed the 5' RACE reads into MiXCR, producing one record per CDR3 protein. The table records about 150,000 distinct CDR3 sequences, about 25% of them present only once. Study observations and caveats: Contracting clones, day 15 to 85, had balanced CD4/CD8, and later expanders favored CD4+. In pre-infection memory, a portion of responding clones appeared, which suggested that cross-reactive memory joined. Day 37-peaking second-wave clones had unconfirmed SARS-CoV-2 specificity. Mainly in CM and EM were contracting CD4+ clones; CD8+ were in EMRA.

V gene TRBV7-8 combines with J gene TRBJ2-7; possibly TRBD2 for D (5 bases). Input material: PBMCs or a T cell subset sorted from them (not recorded which). The receptor's source is an adult woman who had mild COVID-19 (a few samples of this study predate the infection). Cell type and time point are not known. Here the CDR3 DNA reads TGTGCCAGCAGCCCCGCCCCGGACTTGACCTACGAGCAGTACTTC. Its translation is CASSPAPDLTYEQYF.